The source of this T cell receptor beta chain is a study of cytotoxic CD8 clonotypes in ibrutinib-treated CLL. The data were produced by immunoSEQ multiplex PCR, yet TCRdb's version contains in-frame clones alone and is incomplete. Of some 300,000 clones in the sample, about 77% were seen once. This CDR3 is built from 13 residues. V was clipped by 4 bases and J by 0 bases; unmatched bases: 1. Germline CDR1 and CDR2: SQVTM and ANQGSEA. This clone was recorded only once. This clonotype originated in a human donor with chronic lymphocytic leukemia. The source was PBMCs, collected before ibrutinib treatment. The chain joins TRBV29-1 to TRBJ2-7; TRBD2 aligns across 9 bases. In nucleotides, the CDR3 is TGCAGCGTTGTTAGCGGGAGCTCCTACGAGCAGTACTTC. Its protein is CSVVSGSSYEQYF.